This is a list of T cell receptor beta chains from one sample in a study of blood T cell repertoires in COVID-19. Measured with immunoSEQ multiplex PCR; TCRdb has only the in-frame clones, and not every one. The profile shows some 250,000 clones, around 85% of them singletons. Sequencing was done on a sample of peripheral blood. Receptors were obtained from a woman in her 30s with COVID-19, enrolled during active disease. CDR3s include the opening cysteine and the closing phenylalanine or tryptophan. A D gene is named only where the DNA matches it firmly. Expanded clones are given a class, and other clones once, few, many or no size at all.

13,TRBJ2-5,TRBV12-3/TRBV12-4,NA,NA,CASSLERRETQYF,TGTGCCAGCAGTTTGGAGAGGCGAGAGACCCAGTACTTC
16,TRBJ2-1,TRBV5-1,NA,NA,CASSRGWADSYNEQFF,TGCGCCAGCAGCCGGGGTTGGGCTGACTCCTACAATGAGCAGTTCTTC
19,TRBJ1-1,TRBV19,TRBD1,NA,CASSIDSIRTGGMNTEAFF,TGTGCCAGTAGTATAGATTCGATACGGACAGGGGGAATGAACACTGAAGCTTTCTTT
14,TRBJ1-1,TRBV19,NA,NA,CASSWTNGYTEAFF,TGTGCCAGTAGTTGGACAAACGGGTACACTGAAGCTTTCTTT
15,TRBJ2-1,TRBV11-2,NA,NA,CASRQDGSSYNEQFF,TGTGCCAGCAGACAAGACGGGAGCTCCTACAATGAGCAGTTCTTC
14,TRBJ2-4,TRBV11-2,NA,NA,CASSLVGGGNIQYF,TGTGCCAGCAGCTTAGTGGGGGGAGGAAACATTCAGTACTTC
12,TRBJ2-1,TRBV12-3/TRBV12-4,TRBD1,NA,CASSRQGVEQFF,TGTGCCAGCAGCAGACAGGGGGTCGAGCAGTTCTTC
17,TRBJ2-7,TRBV28,TRBD1,few,CASSVRKTGRLVYEQYF,TGTGCCAGCAGTGTCCGGAAGACAGGGAGATTGGTCTACGAGCAGTACTTC
18,TRBJ2-2,TRBV5-1,TRBD2,once,CASSPGTSGGRNTGELFF,TGCGCCAGCAGCCCCGGGACTAGCGGGGGGCGGAACACCGGGGAGCTGTTTTTT
17,TRBJ2-1,TRBV19,NA,NA,CASRRGRDGGRVYEQFF,TGTGCCAGTAGGAGGGGGCGTGACGGGGGCAGGGTTTATGAGCAGTTCTTC
16,TRBJ2-7,TRBV27,TRBD2,NA,CASSLPPGGGGYEQYF,TGTGCCAGCAGTTTACCCCCGGGGGGGGGCGGCTACGAGCAGTACTTC
13,TRBJ1-6,TRBV27,NA,once,CASSEWGPSPLHF,TGTGCCAGCAGCGAATGGGGCCCTTCACCCCTCCACTTT
14,TRBJ1-1,TRBV6-4,NA,NA,CASSQRGGSTEAFF,TGTGCCAGCAGCCAAAGGGGGGGGAGCACTGAAGCTTTCTTT
13,TRBJ1-2,TRBV29-1,NA,NA,CSVSGRAVGGYTF,TGCAGCGTCTCTGGCAGGGCGGTCGGCGGCTACACCTTC
14,TRBJ2-7,TRBV7-9,NA,NA,CASSWRGGSREQYF,TGTGCCAGCAGCTGGAGGGGGGGGAGCCGCGAGCAGTACTTC
14,TRBJ2-5,TRBV6-5,TRBD2,NA,CASVQRGSIETQYF,TGTGCCAGCGTCCAGCGGGGCAGCATCGAGACCCAGTACTTC
14,TRBJ2-5,TRBV5-1,NA,NA,CASSFRRVGETQYF,TGCGCCAGCAGCTTTAGGAGGGTAGGAGAGACCCAGTACTTC
13,TRBJ2-1,TRBV4-2,NA,NA,CASSQVRDNEQFF,TGTGCCAGCAGCCAAGTTCGGGACAATGAGCAGTTCTTC
14,TRBJ2-2,TRBV27,NA,NA,CASSLIQTTGELFF,TGTGCCAGCAGTTTAATACAGACCACCGGGGAGCTGTTTTTT
15,TRBJ2-1,TRBV18,TRBD2,NA,CASSPTSGGGHEQFF,TGTGCCAGCTCACCGACTAGCGGGGGGGGTCATGAGCAGTTCTTC
16,TRBJ2-2,TRBV5-1,TRBD2,NA,CASSLAWRGGPGELFF,TGCGCCAGCAGCTTGGCCTGGCGGGGGGGCCCCGGGGAGCTGTTTTTT
18,TRBJ1-5,TRBV19,NA,NA,CASSIEDVDVYSNQPQHF,TGTGCCAGTAGTATCGAGGATGTTGATGTTTATAGCAATCAGCCCCAGCATTTT
14,TRBJ2-5,TRBV6-5,NA,NA,CASSSRGGGETQYF,TGTGCCAGCAGCTCCAGGGGCGGAGGAGAGACCCAGTACTTC
16,TRBJ1-5,TRBV2,NA,NA,CASRSPGAPRGQPQHF,TGTGCCAGCAGATCCCCAGGGGCACCACGGGGTCAGCCCCAGCATTTT
15,TRBJ1-1,TRBV6-1,NA,few,CASSELQGMNTEAFF,TGTGCCAGCAGTGAGTTACAGGGCATGAACACTGAAGCTTTCTTT
16,TRBJ2-5,TRBV19,TRBD1,NA,CASSPFGDRDSETQYF,TGTGCCAGTAGTCCGTTCGGGGACAGGGATTCAGAGACCCAGTACTTC
14,TRBJ1-1,TRBV7-9,TRBD1,once,CASSLGDRGAEAFF,TGTGCCAGCAGCTTAGGGGACAGGGGCGCTGAAGCTTTCTTT
15,TRBJ1-5,TRBV19,TRBD1,NA,CASSITGGSNQPQHF,TGTGCCAGTAGTATTACAGGGGGAAGCAATCAGCCCCAGCATTTT
14,TRBJ1-5,TRBV6-1,NA,NA,CASSDGRVLKPQHF,TGTGCCAGCAGTGATGGGAGGGTTCTGAAGCCCCAGCATTTT
13,TRBJ1-2,TRBV2,NA,many,CASSEAEGGSYTF,TGTGCCAGCAGTGAAGCGGAGGGCGGGAGCTACACCTTC
12,TRBJ1-2,TRBV12-3/TRBV12-4,NA,NA,CASTPGPYGYTF,TGTGCCAGCACCCCAGGGCCGTATGGCTACACCTTC
16,TRBJ1-1,TRBV9,NA,few,CASSPGQFSHYTEAFF,TGTGCCAGCAGCCCCGGACAGTTTTCCCATTACACTGAAGCTTTCTTT
15,TRBJ2-7,TRBV3-1/TRBV3-2,TRBD2,NA,CASSRGGQGAYEQYF,TGTGCCAGCAGCCGCGGGGGGCAGGGTGCCTACGAGCAGTACTTC
15,TRBJ2-1,TRBV4-1,NA,NA,CASSQPHESYNEQFF,TGCGCCAGCAGCCAGCCCCACGAGAGCTACAATGAGCAGTTCTTC
15,TRBJ2-3,TRBV5-6,TRBD1,NA,CASSLSGTGLDTQYF,TGTGCCAGCAGCCTTTCCGGGACAGGGTTAGATACGCAGTATTTT
13,TRBJ2-7,TRBV11-2,NA,NA,CASSLGAGGEQYF,TGTGCCAGCAGCTTAGGGGCAGGAGGGGAGCAGTACTTC
14,TRBJ1-3,TRBV6-5,NA,NA,CASSYADTGNTIYF,TGTGCCAGCAGTTACGCGGACACTGGAAACACCATATATTTT
11,TRBJ1-4,TRBV21-1,NA,NA,CASNPREKLFF,TGTGCCAGCAACCCTAGGGAAAAACTGTTTTTT
16,TRBJ1-2,TRBV6-5,NA,NA,CASSYSREASLGEFAF,TGTGCCAGCAGTTACTCGAGGGAGGCCTCGCTGGGGGAATTCGCCTTC
15,TRBJ2-1,TRBV4-2,NA,NA,CASSQDWLSSNEQFF,TGTGCCAGCAGCCAAGATTGGCTCTCCAGTAATGAGCAGTTCTTC
15,TRBJ2-7,TRBV27,TRBD1,NA,CASSSLGTGNREQYF,TGTGCCAGCAGTTCCCTCGGGACAGGGAACCGCGAGCAGTACTTC
20,TRBJ2-7,TRBV6-1,NA,NA,CASSEVHQALRRPSHYEQYF,TGTGCCAGCAGTGAAGTTCATCAGGCCCTACGGAGGCCGAGCCACTACGAGCAGTACTTC
13,TRBJ1-3,TRBV15,NA,NA,CATSDAPGGTIYF,TGTGCCACCAGCGACGCTCCCGGGGGCACCATATATTTT
15,TRBJ2-3,TRBV28,TRBD2,NA,CASSLAGGGTDTQYF,TGTGCCAGCAGTTTAGCGGGGGGGGGCACAGATACGCAGTATTTT
16,TRBJ2-3,TRBV11-2,NA,once,CASSLFALGGTDTQYF,TGTGCCAGCAGCTTATTCGCGCTAGGGGGCACAGATACGCAGTATTTT
19,TRBJ2-3,TRBV18,TRBD2,few,CASSVSGGRSIPSTDTQYF,TGTGCCAGCTCCGTCTCGGGAGGGCGGTCGATACCTAGCACAGATACGCAGTATTTT
14,TRBJ1-1,TRBV28,TRBD1,NA,CASSPLQGAGVAFF,TGTGCCAGCAGTCCGCTCCAGGGGGCGGGCGTAGCTTTCTTT
15,TRBJ2-6,TRBV19,NA,NA,CASSILRSGANVLTF,TGTGCCAGTAGTATATTGAGGTCTGGGGCCAACGTCCTGACTTTC
15,TRBJ2-7,TRBV5-1,TRBD1,NA,CASSSDRGRVHEQYF,TGCGCCAGCAGCTCGGACAGGGGGCGCGTCCACGAGCAGTACTTC
12,TRBJ2-1,TRBV4-1,NA,NA,CASTDRYNEQFF,TGCGCCAGCACCGACAGGTACAATGAGCAGTTCTTC
16,TRBJ1-1,TRBV11-2,TRBD1,NA,CASSKGQGASNTEAFF,TGTGCCAGCAGCAAAGGACAGGGGGCATCTAACACTGAAGCTTTCTTT
14,TRBJ1-1,TRBV27,NA,NA,CASKLGGEGAEAFF,TGTGCCAGCAAGTTAGGGGGGGAAGGGGCTGAAGCTTTCTTT
13,TRBJ2-7,TRBV27,NA,NA,CASSLLGRYEQYF,TGTGCCAGCAGTTTGCTGGGGAGATACGAGCAGTACTTC
17,TRBJ1-2,TRBV7-8,NA,once,CASSLRGEGSLNYGYTF,TGTGCCAGCAGCTTACGCGGGGAAGGCTCGCTTAACTATGGCTACACCTTC
16,TRBJ2-5,TRBV10-3,TRBD2,NA,CAISEWGGRGQETQYF,TGTGCCATCAGTGAGTGGGGGGGGAGGGGACAAGAGACCCAGTACTTC
14,TRBJ2-5,TRBV29-1,NA,NA,CSVRAVTSVVTQYF,TGCAGCGTTAGAGCGGTAACATCAGTGGTGACCCAGTACTTC
15,TRBJ1-2,TRBV5-8,NA,NA,CARPNRASQHYGYTF,TGTGCCAGGCCGAACAGGGCCAGTCAACACTATGGCTACACCTTC
17,TRBJ2-4,TRBV7-2,NA,NA,CASSPQSTGITKNIQYF,TGTGCCAGCAGCCCACAGAGTACGGGGATCACCAAAAACATTCAGTACTTC
16,TRBJ2-7,TRBV19,TRBD1,NA,CASSIGTGQAPYEQYF,TGTGCCAGTAGTATCGGGACAGGGCAGGCTCCCTACGAGCAGTACTTC